These T cell receptor beta chains were read from a single sample in a study of blood T cell repertoires in COVID-19. Profiling relied on immunoSEQ multiplex PCR, and the TCRdb table lists in-frame clones only, not all of them. This table has over 100,000 clones, about 80% appearing once. Source material: peripheral blood. These receptors all stem from a woman aged 80 or older with active or convalescent COVID-19. Both conserved end residues are part of each CDR3. D genes are given only for firm matches. Clone size appears in some rows only: once, few, many, or a class for an expanded clone.

CDR3aa	CDR3nt	d_gene	v_gene	j_gene	abundance
CASSWGGAGLYGYTF	TGTGCCAGCAGTTGGGGGGGGGCCGGACTCTATGGCTACACCTTC	.	TRBV28	TRBJ1-2	.
CASSLSGRENTEAFF	TGCGCCAGCAGCTTGTCGGGGCGGGAGAACACTGAAGCTTTCTTT	.	TRBV5-1	TRBJ1-1	.
CASSLMDRGGDTQYF	TGTGCCAGCAGCCTGATGGACAGGGGAGGAGATACGCAGTATTTT	TRBD1	TRBV7-3	TRBJ2-3	.
CASSLTGGETQYF	TGTGCCAGCAGTTTAACGGGAGGGGAGACCCAGTACTTC	TRBD2	TRBV12-3/TRBV12-4	TRBJ2-5	.
CASSLQAGGQETQYF	TGTGCCAGCAGCTTACAGGCGGGGGGGCAAGAGACCCAGTACTTC	TRBD2	TRBV7-2	TRBJ2-5	.
CASRLRGNTEAFF	TGTGCCAGCAGACTCAGGGGGAACACTGAAGCTTTCTTT	.	TRBV25-1	TRBJ1-1	.
CAWSVAGSGANVLTF	TGTGCCTGGAGTGTAGCGGGCTCTGGGGCCAACGTCCTGACTTTC	.	TRBV30	TRBJ2-6	once
CASSFEDRSGGYTF	TGTGCCAGCAGTTTTGAGGACAGGTCGGGTGGCTACACCTTC	TRBD1	TRBV5-4	TRBJ1-2	many
CASSRAGTDGSPLHF	TGTGCCAGCAGTCGAGCCGGGACTGATGGCTCACCCCTCCACTTT	.	TRBV6-2/TRBV6-3	TRBJ1-6	few
CASSVRTGANVLTF	TGTGCCAGCAGCGTTAGAACTGGGGCCAACGTCCTGACTTTC	.	TRBV3-1/TRBV3-2	TRBJ2-6	.